The rows below give T cell receptor beta chains drawn from one sample of a study of blood T cell repertoires in COVID-19. Generated by immunoSEQ multiplex PCR, the TCRdb table keeps only in-frame clones and is missing some. The repertoire holds over 100,000 clones, with more than 60% as singletons. The specimen sequenced was peripheral blood. The receptors were gathered from a woman in her seventies with acute or convalescent COVID-19. The CDR3 runs from the conserved cysteine through the conserved F or W. The order of the fields is CDR3 protein, CDR3 DNA, V gene, D gene, J gene, clone size. A D gene is named only where the DNA matches it firmly. The size of a clone is reported for some rows only, either as once, few or many, or as a class for expanded clones.

CDR3aa: CASSFGANTEAFF; CDR3nt: TGTGCCAGCAGCTTCGGAGCAAACACTGAAGCTTTCTTT; v_gene: TRBV11-2; d_gene: .; j_gene: TRBJ1-1; abundance: .
CDR3aa: CASSFARQETQYF; CDR3nt: TGTGCCAGCAGTTTTGCGCGCCAAGAGACCCAGTACTTC; v_gene: TRBV12-3/TRBV12-4; d_gene: .; j_gene: TRBJ2-5; abundance: .
CDR3aa: CSASSIQGITEAFF; CDR3nt: TGCAGTGCTAGTAGTATACAGGGGATCACTGAAGCTTTCTTT; v_gene: TRBV20-1; d_gene: TRBD1; j_gene: TRBJ1-1; abundance: .
CDR3aa: CASSSGGKTNEKLFF; CDR3nt: TGTGCCAGCAGTTCAGGGGGGAAAACTAATGAAAAACTGTTTTTT; v_gene: TRBV7-2; d_gene: TRBD1; j_gene: TRBJ1-4; abundance: few
CDR3aa: CASSLGQGLEKLFF; CDR3nt: TGTGCCAGCAGCTTGGGACAGGGGCTCGAAAAACTGTTTTTT; v_gene: TRBV28; d_gene: TRBD1; j_gene: TRBJ1-4; abundance: .
CDR3aa: CASTSQTGFTEAFF; CDR3nt: TGTGCCAGCACTTCGCAGACAGGCTTCACTGAAGCTTTCTTT; v_gene: TRBV6-5; d_gene: .; j_gene: TRBJ1-1; abundance: .
CDR3aa: CASSLVGPGLLRNQPQHF; CDR3nt: TGTGCCAGCAGCTTAGTGGGTCCGGGACTCCTTCGCAATCAGCCCCAGCATTTT; v_gene: TRBV7-2; d_gene: .; j_gene: TRBJ1-5; abundance: .
CDR3aa: CASSYTGTETQYF; CDR3nt: TGTGCCAGCAGTTACACAGGGACGGAGACCCAGTACTTC; v_gene: TRBV25-1; d_gene: .; j_gene: TRBJ2-5; abundance: .
CDR3aa: CASSPQLAGAVAKNIQYF; CDR3nt: TGTGCCAGCAGCCCTCAACTAGCGGGGGCTGTAGCCAAAAACATTCAGTACTTC; v_gene: TRBV27; d_gene: TRBD2; j_gene: TRBJ2-4; abundance: few
CDR3aa: CASSQNRGGVNEQFF; CDR3nt: TGTGCCAGCAGTCAGAACAGGGGAGGTGTCAATGAGCAGTTCTTC; v_gene: TRBV25-1; d_gene: .; j_gene: TRBJ2-1; abundance: .
CDR3aa: CASSKTEKLFF; CDR3nt: TGTGCCAGCAGTAAGACAGAAAAACTGTTTTTT; v_gene: TRBV3-1/TRBV3-2; d_gene: .; j_gene: TRBJ1-4; abundance: .
CDR3aa: CASTLAGTSTDTQYF; CDR3nt: TGTGCCAGCACACTAGCGGGGACTAGCACAGATACGCAGTATTTT; v_gene: TRBV6-5; d_gene: TRBD2; j_gene: TRBJ2-3; abundance: .
CDR3aa: CASSQQLGDDGYTF; CDR3nt: TGTGCCAGCAGTCAACAATTGGGCGACGATGGCTACACCTTC; v_gene: TRBV6-6; d_gene: .; j_gene: TRBJ1-2; abundance: few
CDR3aa: CACSGGPSYEQYF; CDR3nt: TGTGCCTGTAGCGGGGGGCCCTCCTACGAGCAGTACTTC; v_gene: TRBV28; d_gene: TRBD2; j_gene: TRBJ2-7; abundance: .
CDR3aa: CASSLTGTSTYEQYF; CDR3nt: TGCGCCAGCAGCCTCACCGGGACTAGTACCTACGAGCAGTACTTC; v_gene: TRBV4-1; d_gene: TRBD2; j_gene: TRBJ2-7; abundance: .
CDR3aa: CASIEQGRRNQPQHF; CDR3nt: TGTGCCAGCATAGAACAGGGACGGCGCAATCAGCCCCAGCATTTT; v_gene: TRBV28; d_gene: .; j_gene: TRBJ1-5; abundance: .
CDR3aa: CASSHTGLRYEQYF; CDR3nt: TGTGCCAGCAGTCATACGGGACTTCGCTACGAGCAGTACTTC; v_gene: TRBV6-2/TRBV6-3; d_gene: .; j_gene: TRBJ2-7; abundance: .
CDR3aa: CASSFHGNTEAFF; CDR3nt: TGTGCCAGCAGCTTCCACGGGAACACTGAAGCTTTCTTT; v_gene: TRBV7-8; d_gene: .; j_gene: TRBJ1-1; abundance: .
CDR3aa: CASSQIGGQETQYF; CDR3nt: TGTGCCAGCAGCCAAATAGGAGGCCAAGAGACCCAGTACTTC; v_gene: TRBV3-1/TRBV3-2; d_gene: .; j_gene: TRBJ2-5; abundance: .
CDR3aa: CATARGHQTGLNEQYF; CDR3nt: TGTGCCACCGCGAGGGGGCACCAGACGGGTCTGAACGAGCAGTACTTC; v_gene: TRBV19; d_gene: TRBD1; j_gene: TRBJ2-7; abundance: .
CDR3aa: CASSENTEAFF; CDR3nt: TGTGCCAGCTCAGAGAACACTGAAGCTTTCTTT; v_gene: TRBV28; d_gene: .; j_gene: TRBJ1-1; abundance: .
CDR3aa: CASSKGAGIPDEQYF; CDR3nt: TGTGCCAGCAGCAAAGGAGCAGGGATCCCGGACGAGCAGTACTTC; v_gene: TRBV21-1; d_gene: .; j_gene: TRBJ2-7; abundance: few
CDR3aa: CASSGTGRQPQHF; CDR3nt: TGTGCCAGTAGCGGGACAGGCCGTCAGCCCCAGCATTTT; v_gene: TRBV19; d_gene: TRBD1; j_gene: TRBJ1-5; abundance: .
CDR3aa: CASSETGFQETQYF; CDR3nt: TGTGCCAGCAGTGAGACAGGGTTCCAAGAGACCCAGTACTTC; v_gene: TRBV2; d_gene: TRBD1; j_gene: TRBJ2-5; abundance: .
CDR3aa: CASKDRGGETQYF; CDR3nt: TGTGCCAGCAAGGACAGGGGAGGAGAGACCCAGTACTTC; v_gene: TRBV25-1; d_gene: TRBD1; j_gene: TRBJ2-5; abundance: .
CDR3aa: CASSYSGSPSVDFF; CDR3nt: TGTGCCAGCAGTTACTCGGGCAGCCCCTCGGTGGATTTCTTT; v_gene: TRBV6-2/TRBV6-3; d_gene: .; j_gene: TRBJ1-1; abundance: .
CDR3aa: CASSLVSVRRSTDTQYF; CDR3nt: TGTGCCAGCAGTTTAGTGAGCGTCCGCCGTAGCACAGATACGCAGTATTTT; v_gene: TRBV27; d_gene: .; j_gene: TRBJ2-3; abundance: .
CDR3aa: CASSNGQGRAEQYF; CDR3nt: TGTGCCAGCAGTAACGGACAGGGGCGAGCCGAGCAGTACTTC; v_gene: TRBV2; d_gene: TRBD1; j_gene: TRBJ2-7; abundance: once
CDR3aa: CASSSPTEVSSYNEQFF; CDR3nt: TGTGCCAGCAGTAGCCCGACAGAAGTTTCTTCCTACAATGAGCAGTTCTTC; v_gene: TRBV6-2/TRBV6-3; d_gene: .; j_gene: TRBJ2-1; abundance: .
CDR3aa: CASRTQGLHTQYF; CDR3nt: TGTGCCAGCAGAACTCAGGGGCTCCATACGCAGTATTTT; v_gene: TRBV5-8; d_gene: .; j_gene: TRBJ2-3; abundance: .
CDR3aa: CASSLSPPSGFYGYTF; CDR3nt: TGTGCCAGCAGTTTATCTCCCCCTTCAGGATTCTATGGCTACACCTTC; v_gene: TRBV28; d_gene: .; j_gene: TRBJ1-2; abundance: .
CDR3aa: CASSPGGQSSYEQYF; CDR3nt: TGTGCCAGCTCACCTGGGGGACAGTCCTCTTACGAGCAGTACTTC; v_gene: TRBV18; d_gene: TRBD1; j_gene: TRBJ2-7; abundance: .
CDR3aa: CARSLCGLSTEAFF; CDR3nt: TGTGCCAGAAGCTTATGCGGATTGAGCACTGAAGCTTTCTTT; v_gene: TRBV7-5; d_gene: .; j_gene: TRBJ1-1; abundance: .
CDR3aa: CASRRESFTGELFF; CDR3nt: TGTGCCAGCAGGCGGGAGAGCTTCACCGGGGAGCTGTTTTTT; v_gene: TRBV6-5; d_gene: TRBD2; j_gene: TRBJ2-2; abundance: .
CDR3aa: CASSQETEVSPLHF; CDR3nt: TGTGCCAGCAGCCAAGAAACTGAGGTTTCACCCCTCCACTTT; v_gene: TRBV14; d_gene: .; j_gene: TRBJ1-6; abundance: .
CDR3aa: CASSLQLRNIQYF; CDR3nt: TGTGCCAGCAGCCTACAGCTCCGGAACATTCAGTACTTC; v_gene: TRBV7-2; d_gene: .; j_gene: TRBJ2-4; abundance: few
CDR3aa: CASSDQGTAIGEQFF; CDR3nt: TGTGCCAGCAGTGACCAGGGGACCGCCATAGGGGAGCAGTTCTTC; v_gene: TRBV6-4; d_gene: .; j_gene: TRBJ2-1; abundance: .
CDR3aa: CASRAQGNNSPLHF; CDR3nt: TGTGCCAGCAGGGCACAGGGGAACAATTCACCCCTCCACTTT; v_gene: TRBV6-5; d_gene: TRBD1; j_gene: TRBJ1-6; abundance: .
CDR3aa: CASSYSKGGKQFF; CDR3nt: TGTGCCAGCAGTTACTCGAAGGGGGGGAAGCAGTTCTTC; v_gene: TRBV6-5; d_gene: .; j_gene: TRBJ2-1; abundance: once
CDR3aa: CATVDSKNIQYF; CDR3nt: TGCGCCACCGTTGACAGCAAAAACATTCAGTACTTC; v_gene: TRBV10-2; d_gene: .; j_gene: TRBJ2-4; abundance: .
CDR3aa: CASSSRDKPYEQYF; CDR3nt: TGTGCCAGCAGCTCCCGGGACAAACCCTACGAGCAGTACTTC; v_gene: TRBV11-3; d_gene: .; j_gene: TRBJ2-7; abundance: once
CDR3aa: CASSPRPAGGIYEQYF; CDR3nt: TGTGCCAGCTCACCCCGTCCCGCGGGAGGGATCTACGAGCAGTACTTC; v_gene: TRBV18; d_gene: TRBD2; j_gene: TRBJ2-7; abundance: .
CDR3aa: CSVDRGRGTGELFF; CDR3nt: TGCAGCGTTGATAGGGGGCGCGGCACCGGGGAGCTGTTTTTT; v_gene: TRBV29-1; d_gene: TRBD1; j_gene: TRBJ2-2; abundance: few
CDR3aa: CASSLTDSYEQYF; CDR3nt: TGTGCCAGCAGTTTGACTGACTCCTACGAGCAGTACTTC; v_gene: TRBV12-3/TRBV12-4; d_gene: .; j_gene: TRBJ2-7; abundance: .
CDR3aa: CASSVTSGRQETQYF; CDR3nt: TGTGCCAGCAGCGTAACTAGCGGGAGACAAGAGACCCAGTACTTC; v_gene: TRBV7-9; d_gene: TRBD2; j_gene: TRBJ2-5; abundance: .
CDR3aa: CASSFGFSYEQYF; CDR3nt: TGTGCCAGCAGTTTCGGGTTCTCCTACGAGCAGTACTTC; v_gene: TRBV6-2/TRBV6-3; d_gene: .; j_gene: TRBJ2-7; abundance: .
CDR3aa: CASSVTGGTKGYTF; CDR3nt: TGTGCCAGTAGCGTTACAGGGGGCACGAAAGGCTACACCTTC; v_gene: TRBV19; d_gene: TRBD1; j_gene: TRBJ1-2; abundance: once
CDR3aa: CASSPRSFGTEAFF; CDR3nt: TGCGCCAGCAGCCCGAGGTCGTTCGGCACTGAAGCTTTCTTT; v_gene: TRBV4-3; d_gene: .; j_gene: TRBJ1-1; abundance: few
CDR3aa: CASSRGQGGRETQYF; CDR3nt: TGTGCCAGCAGTCGGGGCCAGGGAGGACGGGAGACCCAGTACTTC; v_gene: TRBV14; d_gene: .; j_gene: TRBJ2-5; abundance: .
CDR3aa: CASSLIRAISTDTQYF; CDR3nt: TGTGCCAGCAGTTTAATCAGAGCGATCTCCACAGATACGCAGTATTTT; v_gene: TRBV28; d_gene: .; j_gene: TRBJ2-3; abundance: .
CDR3aa: CASSLAGTKGEGYTF; CDR3nt: TGTGCCAGCAGCTTGGCCGGGACAAAAGGAGAAGGCTACACCTTC; v_gene: TRBV5-4; d_gene: .; j_gene: TRBJ1-2; abundance: once
CDR3aa: CASSLTSGRTQVYNEQFF; CDR3nt: TGTGCCAGCAGCTTGACTAGCGGGAGGACGCAGGTATACAATGAGCAGTTCTTC; v_gene: TRBV5-6; d_gene: TRBD2; j_gene: TRBJ2-1; abundance: .
CDR3aa: CASSRGQDRNTGELFF; CDR3nt: TGTGCCAGCAGCCGTGGGCAGGACAGGAACACCGGGGAGCTGTTTTTT; v_gene: TRBV7-6; d_gene: .; j_gene: TRBJ2-2; abundance: .
CDR3aa: CASSAGLFNEKLFF; CDR3nt: TGTGCCAGCAGCGCGGGACTTTTTAATGAAAAACTGTTTTTT; v_gene: TRBV9; d_gene: .; j_gene: TRBJ1-4; abundance: .